A selection of T cell receptor beta chains follows, all from one sample in a study of PD-1 blockade in classical Hodgkin lymphoma. This table comes from immunoSEQ multiplex PCR, and its TCRdb copy is limited to in-frame clones, with some not included. The sample yields around 40,000 clones, over 65% seen once. The sequencing used peripheral blood mononuclear cells (PBMCs), collected before the fourth cycle of nivolumab. These receptor sequences come from a human donor with classical Hodgkin lymphoma. Each CDR3 is given with its conserved first and last residue. A D gene is named only where the DNA matches it firmly. Some rows mark clone size as missing; the rest say once, few, many or name a class of expanded clone.

cdr3_aa	cdr3_nt	clone_size	j_call	d_call	v_call
CASSSQLGLAGNNEQFF	TGTGCCAGCAGCTCCCAACTGGGACTAGCGGGGAACAATGAGCAGTTCTTC	.	TRBJ2-1	TRBD2	TRBV9
CASSYSGTASSYNSPLHF	TGTGCCAGCAGCTACTCCGGGACCGCGAGCTCCTATAATTCACCCCTCCACTTT	.	TRBJ1-6	.	TRBV7-8
CASSANAQNTEAFF	TGCGCCAGCAGCGCCAACGCCCAGAACACTGAAGCTTTCTTT	.	TRBJ1-1	.	TRBV5-1
CASSTPTGENEKLFF	TGTGCCAGCAGCACTCCGACAGGGGAGAATGAAAAACTGTTTTTT	.	TRBJ1-4	TRBD1	TRBV28
CASSSRIDRELFF	TGTGCCAGCAGCTCCCGTATCGACAGGGAACTGTTTTTT	.	TRBJ1-4	TRBD1	TRBV11-2
CASSLDRAADTQYF	TGTGCCAGCAGCTTGGACAGGGCGGCAGATACGCAGTATTTT	once	TRBJ2-3	TRBD1	TRBV7-3
CASSATTEKQFF	TGTGCCAGCAGTGCCACTACCGAAAAACAGTTCTTC	.	TRBJ2-1	.	TRBV27
CASSLAGSYNEQYF	TGTGCCAGCAGCTTAGCCGGATCTTATAACGAGCAGTACTTC	.	TRBJ2-7	.	TRBV7-9
CASSQEWRPTDTQYF	TGCGCCAGCAGCCAAGAGTGGCGACCCACAGATACGCAGTATTTT	.	TRBJ2-3	.	TRBV4-3
CASSLAGGFHEQYF	TGTGCCAGCAGCCTAGCGGGGGGGTTCCACGAGCAGTACTTC	.	TRBJ2-7	TRBD2	TRBV6-5
CASSQEATSGDQETQYF	TGCGCCAGCAGCCAAGAAGCGACTAGCGGTGATCAAGAGACCCAGTACTTC	.	TRBJ2-5	TRBD2	TRBV4-3
CATSRDGTGSRYEQYF	TGTGCCACCAGCAGGGACGGGACAGGGAGTCGTTACGAGCAGTACTTC	.	TRBJ2-7	TRBD1	TRBV15
CASRQDNYGYTF	TGTGCCAGCCGACAGGATAACTATGGCTACACCTTC	.	TRBJ1-2	.	TRBV10-3
CASSLRGQGATGYEQYF	TGTGCCAGCAGTTTACGGGGACAGGGGGCCACTGGTTACGAGCAGTACTTC	.	TRBJ2-7	TRBD1	TRBV27
CASSLRGALNTGELFF	TGTGCCAGCAGCTTAAGGGGGGCCCTCAACACCGGGGAGCTGTTTTTT	.	TRBJ2-2	.	TRBV7-9
CASSLNKGQPQHF	TGTGCCAGCAGCCTGAACAAAGGACAGCCCCAGCATTTT	.	TRBJ1-5	.	TRBV7-6
CASSQPRDRVGELFF	TGCGCCAGCAGCCAACCCCGGGACAGGGTCGGGGAGCTGTTTTTT	.	TRBJ2-2	TRBD1	TRBV4-1
CASSYWGGDTQYF	TGTGCCAGCAGTTATTGGGGTGGGGATACGCAGTATTTT	.	TRBJ2-3	.	TRBV6-5
CASSPDGQQPQHF	TGTGCCAGCTCACCCGACGGGCAGCAGCCCCAGCATTTT	.	TRBJ1-5	.	TRBV18
CASSRILPQETQYF	TGTGCCAGCAGCCGAATTTTACCCCAAGAGACCCAGTACTTC	.	TRBJ2-5	.	TRBV7-2
CASSFLNYEQYF	TGTGCCAGCAGCTTCCTTAACTACGAGCAGTACTTC	.	TRBJ2-7	.	TRBV7-9
CASSQRDPNTGELFF	TGCGCCAGCAGCCAACGGGACCCGAACACCGGGGAGCTGTTTTTT	.	TRBJ2-2	.	TRBV4-3
CASSATGGSNQPQHF	TGTGCCAGCAGCGCCACAGGGGGGAGCAATCAGCCCCAGCATTTT	few	TRBJ1-5	TRBD1	TRBV2
CASSENPHSYEQYF	TGTGCCAGCAGCGAGAACCCTCATAGCTACGAGCAGTACTTC	.	TRBJ2-7	.	TRBV9
CASSIFWWDTQYF	TGTGCCAGTAGTATTTTTTGGTGGGATACGCAGTATTTT	.	TRBJ2-3	.	TRBV19
CASSIGHITGELFF	TGTGCCAGTAGTATAGGGCACATCACCGGGGAGCTGTTTTTT	.	TRBJ2-2	.	TRBV19
CASSQWGGLAGELFF	TGCGCCAGCAGTCAGTGGGGGGGCCTCGCCGGGGAGCTGTTTTTT	.	TRBJ2-2	.	TRBV4-3
CASSARLGATNTEAFF	TGTGCCAGCAGCGCCCGGCTTGGGGCCACGAACACTGAAGCTTTCTTT	.	TRBJ1-1	.	TRBV7-9
CASSLVGNSPLHF	TGTGCCAGTAGTTTGGTCGGTAATTCACCCCTCCACTTT	.	TRBJ1-6	.	TRBV19
CASSLALHEQYF	TGTGCCAGCAGCTTAGCGCTTCACGAGCAGTACTTC	.	TRBJ2-7	.	TRBV7-9
CASSLAGARDGETQYF	TGTGCCAGCAGCTTAGCGGGGGCTAGAGATGGGGAGACCCAGTACTTC	.	TRBJ2-5	.	TRBV7-8